This is a list of T cell receptor beta chains from one sample in a study of regulatory T cells in long-lasting Graves disease. TCRdb fed the multiplex PCR reads into MiXCR, producing one record per CDR3 protein. The repertoire has some 460,000 distinct CDR3 sequences, around 15% of them found once; the top ten carry 10% to 15%. The sample was also reused in another study, on T cells in Graves' hyperthyroidism and ophthalmopathy.

The material sequenced was peripheral blood mononuclear cells (PBMCs), taken at new diagnosis, from a patient treated with antithyroid drugs. All receptors derive from a middle-aged man with Graves disease. Each CDR3 is given with its conserved first and last residue. A D gene is named only where the DNA matches it firmly. Clone size appears in some rows only: once, few, many, or a class for an expanded clone.

CDR3nt: TGTGCCAGCAGCCACCGGGACTTCTCCTACGAGCAGTACTTC; CDR3aa: CASSHRDFSYEQYF; v_gene: TRBV6-1; d_gene: .; j_gene: TRBJ2-7; abundance: many
CDR3nt: TGCAGTGCCGAACAGGGTTCCCCACCCCTCCACTTT; CDR3aa: CSAEQGSPPLHF; v_gene: TRBV20-1; d_gene: .; j_gene: TRBJ1-6; abundance: .
CDR3nt: TGTGCCAGCAGGCCTGCGGGGGGTAGCAATCAGCCCCAGCATTTT; CDR3aa: CASRPAGGSNQPQHF; v_gene: TRBV6-1; d_gene: .; j_gene: TRBJ1-5; abundance: many
CDR3nt: TGTGCCAGCAGTCAGACAGGTCCGGGAAACACCATATATTTT; CDR3aa: CASSQTGPGNTIYF; v_gene: TRBV28; d_gene: .; j_gene: TRBJ1-3; abundance: many
CDR3nt: TGTGCCTGGAAGGTCCGGACCCACAACACCGGGGAGCTGTTTTTT; CDR3aa: CAWKVRTHNTGELFF; v_gene: TRBV30; d_gene: .; j_gene: TRBJ2-2; abundance: few
CDR3nt: TGTGCCAGCAGCTCTCGCGGGAGGGTAGAGACCCAGTACTTC; CDR3aa: CASSSRGRVETQYF; v_gene: TRBV7-9; d_gene: TRBD2; j_gene: TRBJ2-5; abundance: many
CDR3nt: TGCAGTGCTAGAGTTCCGGGACTAGCGGGAGGATACGAGCAGTACTTC; CDR3aa: CSARVPGLAGGYEQYF; v_gene: TRBV20-1; d_gene: TRBD2; j_gene: TRBJ2-7; abundance: .
CDR3nt: TGTGCCAGCAGGGGACAGGGGCCCTTCCCGGCTTTCTTT; CDR3aa: CASRGQGPFPAFF; v_gene: TRBV6-1; d_gene: TRBD1; j_gene: TRBJ1-1; abundance: few
CDR3nt: TGCAGCGTTGATGTCTCGGCCCACGTCCACTTC; CDR3aa: CSVDVSAHVHF; v_gene: TRBV29-1; d_gene: .; j_gene: TRBJ2-5; abundance: .
CDR3nt: TGTGCCAGCGGGGCTGTGTGGGAGACCCAGTACTTC; CDR3aa: CASGAVWETQYF; v_gene: TRBV27; d_gene: .; j_gene: TRBJ2-5; abundance: .
CDR3nt: TGTGCCAGCAGTGAATCGGGCAGGGCGTGGGGGGGAGCTTTCTTT; CDR3aa: CASSESGRAWGGAFF; v_gene: TRBV2; d_gene: .; j_gene: TRBJ1-1; abundance: many
CDR3nt: TGCAGCGTAGCGGAATTGGTCACCGGGGAGCTGTTTTTT; CDR3aa: CSVAELVTGELFF; v_gene: TRBV29-1; d_gene: .; j_gene: TRBJ2-2; abundance: .
CDR3nt: TGTGCCAGCACTACGACCACAGGGTACGAGCAGTACTTC; CDR3aa: CASTTTTGYEQYF; v_gene: TRBV6-1; d_gene: .; j_gene: TRBJ2-7; abundance: many
CDR3nt: TGTGCCAGCAGTTTTATCTGGGGGGAGAGGGCAGATACGCAGTATTTT; CDR3aa: CASSFIWGERADTQYF; v_gene: TRBV27; d_gene: .; j_gene: TRBJ2-3; abundance: many
CDR3nt: TGCAGTGCTAGAAAGGCGGCCGGGGAGCGAAAACTGTTTTTT; CDR3aa: CSARKAAGERKLFF; v_gene: TRBV20-1; d_gene: .; j_gene: TRBJ1-4; abundance: many
CDR3nt: TGTGCCAGCAGTTCATCTCGGGACTCCAGGGAGTTCTTC; CDR3aa: CASSSSRDSREFF; v_gene: TRBV12-3/TRBV12-4; d_gene: .; j_gene: TRBJ2-1; abundance: many
CDR3nt: TGTGCCAGCAGTATGCGGGGGTGGGGCAATCAGCCCCAGCATTTT; CDR3aa: CASSMRGWGNQPQHF; v_gene: TRBV6-1; d_gene: .; j_gene: TRBJ1-5; abundance: few
CDR3nt: TGCGCCAGCAGCCAAGGGCAGGCGACCTCCTACGAGCAGTACTTC; CDR3aa: CASSQGQATSYEQYF; v_gene: TRBV4-1; d_gene: .; j_gene: TRBJ2-7; abundance: many
CDR3nt: TGTGCCAGCAGCCAAGAACTAGCGGGAGGGTCAGATACGCAGTATTTT; CDR3aa: CASSQELAGGSDTQYF; v_gene: TRBV6-2/TRBV6-3; d_gene: TRBD2; j_gene: TRBJ2-3; abundance: few
CDR3nt: TGCAGCGTTGATAGGGGGGGGGTCACAGATACGCAGTATTTT; CDR3aa: CSVDRGGVTDTQYF; v_gene: TRBV29-1; d_gene: .; j_gene: TRBJ2-3; abundance: few
CDR3nt: TGCAGTGCGCCGACACGGGACAGGGGCGGGTACGAGCAGTACTTC; CDR3aa: CSAPTRDRGGYEQYF; v_gene: TRBV20-1; d_gene: TRBD1; j_gene: TRBJ2-7; abundance: many
CDR3nt: TGTGCCAGCAGTTTAACGGGAGTAGCATCCGGTGAAGCTTTCTTT; CDR3aa: CASSLTGVASGEAFF; v_gene: TRBV12-3/TRBV12-4; d_gene: .; j_gene: TRBJ1-1; abundance: many
CDR3nt: TGTGCCAGCAGCCTAGCGGGAGGGCATTCCTACGAGCAGTACTTC; CDR3aa: CASSLAGGHSYEQYF; v_gene: TRBV27; d_gene: TRBD2; j_gene: TRBJ2-7; abundance: many
CDR3nt: TGTGCCAGCAGGGTCTCGGGAGAGGGTACGCAGTATTTT; CDR3aa: CASRVSGEGTQYF; v_gene: TRBV6-1; d_gene: .; j_gene: TRBJ2-3; abundance: few
CDR3nt: TGTGCCAGCAGCTTATATGCAGATACGCAGTATTTT; CDR3aa: CASSLYADTQYF; v_gene: TRBV11-2; d_gene: .; j_gene: TRBJ2-3; abundance: few
CDR3nt: TGTGCCAGCAGCTTAAGAAGGGTAGGGGCTAATCAGCCCCAGCATTTT; CDR3aa: CASSLRRVGANQPQHF; v_gene: TRBV7-9; d_gene: .; j_gene: TRBJ1-5; abundance: .
CDR3nt: TGCGCCAGCAGCGCATTCAGGGGCAGCTACGAGCAGTACTTC; CDR3aa: CASSAFRGSYEQYF; v_gene: TRBV5-1; d_gene: .; j_gene: TRBJ2-7; abundance: few
CDR3nt: TGTGCCAGCAGTGAAGGACAGCATCCCGACGAGCAGTACTTC; CDR3aa: CASSEGQHPDEQYF; v_gene: TRBV6-2/TRBV6-3; d_gene: .; j_gene: TRBJ2-7; abundance: few
CDR3nt: TGCGCCAGCAGCTCCGACAGGGGTGAAGAGCAGTACTTC; CDR3aa: CASSSDRGEEQYF; v_gene: TRBV5-1; d_gene: TRBD1; j_gene: TRBJ2-7; abundance: many
CDR3nt: TGTGCCAGCAGTTTATCGATGGGCCCCATGGTTGGCGAGCAGTACTTC; CDR3aa: CASSLSMGPMVGEQYF; v_gene: TRBV27; d_gene: .; j_gene: TRBJ2-7; abundance: few
CDR3nt: TGTGCCAGCAGCTCTACCGGGACTAGCCTAGATACGCAGTATTTT; CDR3aa: CASSSTGTSLDTQYF; v_gene: TRBV11-2; d_gene: TRBD2; j_gene: TRBJ2-3; abundance: .
CDR3nt: TGCAGTGCTATCCCGGGGACTAGCGGGAGGGGGTACAATGAGCAGTTCTTC; CDR3aa: CSAIPGTSGRGYNEQFF; v_gene: TRBV20-1; d_gene: TRBD2; j_gene: TRBJ2-1; abundance: many
CDR3nt: TGTGCCAGCCTGAAGATTAAGACAGGGGGCATGTCATCCGGAGCTTTCTTT; CDR3aa: CASLKIKTGGMSSGAFF; v_gene: TRBV2; d_gene: TRBD1; j_gene: TRBJ1-1; abundance: many
CDR3nt: TGCAGTGCTAGAATCGTAGGGGAACCTAACTATGGCTACACCTTC; CDR3aa: CSARIVGEPNYGYTF; v_gene: TRBV20-1; d_gene: .; j_gene: TRBJ1-2; abundance: once
CDR3nt: TGTGCCAGCAGCTTTTCTGGGTTGGACCCGAGGAATGAAAAACTGTTTTTT; CDR3aa: CASSFSGLDPRNEKLFF; v_gene: TRBV7-9; d_gene: .; j_gene: TRBJ1-4; abundance: .
CDR3nt: TGTGCCAGCAGTTTTCTGGACTCTGGAAACACCATATATTTT; CDR3aa: CASSFLDSGNTIYF; v_gene: TRBV28; d_gene: .; j_gene: TRBJ1-3; abundance: .
CDR3nt: TGTGCCAGCACCTGGCAGGGGAGAGGTAATGAGCAGTTCTTC; CDR3aa: CASTWQGRGNEQFF; v_gene: TRBV12-3/TRBV12-4; d_gene: .; j_gene: TRBJ2-1; abundance: many
CDR3nt: TGTGCCAGCAGTCTTTACCCCCTGAGCACAGATACGCAGTATTTT; CDR3aa: CASSLYPLSTDTQYF; v_gene: TRBV28; d_gene: .; j_gene: TRBJ2-3; abundance: many
CDR3nt: TGTGCCTGGAGTGGGCATGGGGCCAACGTCCTGACTTTC; CDR3aa: CAWSGHGANVLTF; v_gene: TRBV30; d_gene: .; j_gene: TRBJ2-6; abundance: many
CDR3nt: TGTGCCAGCATCCCCGGGGGAGGAGTCGGCACAGATACGCAGTATTTT; CDR3aa: CASIPGGGVGTDTQYF; v_gene: TRBV28; d_gene: .; j_gene: TRBJ2-3; abundance: many
CDR3nt: TGTGCCAGCAGCCAAGTACGCGGGAGAGACACCGGGGAGCTGTTTTTT; CDR3aa: CASSQVRGRDTGELFF; v_gene: TRBV4-2; d_gene: TRBD2; j_gene: TRBJ2-2; abundance: .
CDR3nt: TGTGCCAGCAGAACCGGACAGGGCTACGAGCAGTACTTC; CDR3aa: CASRTGQGYEQYF; v_gene: TRBV3-1; d_gene: TRBD1; j_gene: TRBJ2-7; abundance: many
CDR3nt: TGTGCCAGCAGCCCAGGGAAGTCAGGGGCCAACGTCCTGACTTTC; CDR3aa: CASSPGKSGANVLTF; v_gene: TRBV5-4; d_gene: .; j_gene: TRBJ2-6; abundance: .
CDR3nt: TGTGCCAGCAGCCGACCCAGGAGTTCAGATACGCAGTATTTT; CDR3aa: CASSRPRSSDTQYF; v_gene: TRBV5-4; d_gene: .; j_gene: TRBJ2-3; abundance: many
CDR3nt: TGTGCCCTAAGACAGGGTTTAAACACTGAAGCTTTCTTT; CDR3aa: CALRQGLNTEAFF; v_gene: TRBV18; d_gene: TRBD1; j_gene: TRBJ1-1; abundance: many
CDR3nt: TGTGCCATCAGTGAGTTTACAGGGGGCGGCCAGCCCCAGCATTTT; CDR3aa: CAISEFTGGGQPQHF; v_gene: TRBV10-3; d_gene: TRBD1; j_gene: TRBJ1-5; abundance: .
CDR3nt: TGTGCCAGCAGTCCCTCCCACAGGTCCCCAGCTTTCTTT; CDR3aa: CASSPSHRSPAFF; v_gene: TRBV6-1; d_gene: .; j_gene: TRBJ1-1; abundance: .
CDR3nt: TGCGCCAGCAGGGATATAGCAGGCCCCTTCACAGATACGCAGTATTTT; CDR3aa: CASRDIAGPFTDTQYF; v_gene: TRBV28; d_gene: .; j_gene: TRBJ2-3; abundance: few
CDR3nt: TGCAGTGCCTCTTACCCCACAGGCTCCTACAATGAGCAGTTCTTC; CDR3aa: CSASYPTGSYNEQFF; v_gene: TRBV20-1; d_gene: .; j_gene: TRBJ2-1; abundance: few
CDR3nt: TGTGCCAGCAGTTACCGGGGCGGCAACACCGGGGAGCTGTTTTTT; CDR3aa: CASSYRGGNTGELFF; v_gene: TRBV6-2/TRBV6-3; d_gene: .; j_gene: TRBJ2-2; abundance: many
CDR3nt: TGCAGTGCTAGCCCAATCCGACTAGCGGGAGGGCGTGAGCAGTTCTTC; CDR3aa: CSASPIRLAGGREQFF; v_gene: TRBV20-1; d_gene: TRBD2; j_gene: TRBJ2-1; abundance: few
CDR3nt: TGCGCCAGCAGCTTGGAGCACCGGACCTATGGCTACACCTTC; CDR3aa: CASSLEHRTYGYTF; v_gene: TRBV5-1; d_gene: .; j_gene: TRBJ1-2; abundance: few